Presented here are 21 T cell receptor beta chains from one specimen sequenced in a study of OX40 agonist ivuxolimab in advanced cancers. Sequencing used immunoSEQ multiplex PCR; TCRdb keeps in-frame clones, though not all of them. The sample has about 62,000 clones, 79% seen once. Sequenced here: CD4+ or CD8+ T cells sorted from blood, sampled in a trial of the OX40 agonist ivuxolimab. The receptors derive from an adult with an advanced solid tumor such as melanoma, head and neck, liver or kidney cancer.

This chain joins TRBV6-5 and TRBJ2-2; possibly TRBD2 for D (7 bases). Germline CDR1 and CDR2: MNHEY and SVGAGI. With 2 bases removed from V and 3 bases from J, the gap between germline ends came to 13 bases. The CDR3 extends over 16 amino acids. The CDR3 DNA sequence: TGTGCCAGCAGTTACAAGGGGGGGCTAGACACCGGGGAGCTGTTTTTT. It is translated as CASSYKGGLDTGELFF.

The genes are TRBV5-1 and TRBJ1-1, with no clear D. The CDR3 is 13 amino acids. V was pared by 5 bases and J by 7 bases, with 15 bases between. Germline CDR1 SGHRS, CDR2 YFSETQ. The CDR3 region is CASRPGGQGEAFF. DNA for the CDR3: TGCGCCAGCAGACCCGGTGGGCAAGGTGAAGCTTTCTTT. Filled out from reference TRBV5-1 and TRBJ1-1, the complete variable domain reads KAGVTQTPRYLIKTRGQQVTLSCSPISGHRSVSWYQQTPGQGLQFLFEYFSETQRNKGNFPGRFSGRQFSNSRSEMNVSTLELGDSALYLCASRPGGQGEAFFGQGTRLTVV.

The rearrangement uses TRBV2 and TRBJ2-3, with no clear D. The germline gives CDR1 SNHLY, CDR2 FYNNEI. V lost 0 bases to trimming and J lost 0 bases, with 7 bases between them. CDR3 length: 15 residues. CDR3 loop: CASSEAFGSTDTQYF. The CDR3 nucleotides read TGTGCCAGCAGTGAAGCGTTCGGGAGCACAGATACGCAGTATTTT.

V usage is TRBV4-1 and J usage is TRBJ2-2; D is undetermined. There are 14 residues in the CDR3. V lost 7 bases to trimming and J lost 1 base, with 10 bases between them. Germline-derived CDR1 and CDR2 are MGHRA and YSYEKL. The CDR3 loop reads CASTRLQNTGELFF. The CDR3 region has the DNA TGCGCCAGCACCCGGCTCCAGAACACCGGGGAGCTGTTTTTT.

With respect to this clone: The junction differs from germline at one of its ends, possibly a read error. The J gene is TRBJ2-1, the V gene TRBV6-1; a possible D gene is TRBD1 (6 bases). Germline CDR1 reads MNHNS; CDR2 reads SASEGT. The CDR3 sequence is 15 residues long. The CDR3 reads CASSDRPGGYDEQFF. As DNA, the CDR3 is TGTGCCAGCAGTGACCGTCCTGGGGGCTACGATGAGCAGTTCTTC.

This chain connects TRBV6-5 to TRBJ2-7; TRBD2 is a possible D gene (7 bases). V was trimmed by 7 bases and J by 2 bases, leaving 15 bases between them. CDR1 and CDR2 from the germline V gene are MNHEY and SVGAGI. This CDR3 region has 14 residues. This chain's CDR3 is CASTNGGQTYEQYF. The CDR3 coding sequence is TGTGCCAGCACCAACGGGGGGCAGACCTACGAGCAGTACTTC.

This clone was observed a few times. This chain connects TRBV27 to TRBJ1-2, with D unresolved. Trimming removed 4 bases from V and 3 bases from J, with 9 bases in between. CDR3 size: 13 residues. Germline lookup yields CDR1 MNHEY and CDR2 SMNVEV (reference sequence). CDR3 in amino acids: CASSSVSDYGYTF. CDR3 DNA: TGTGCCAGCAGTTCGGTCAGCGACTATGGCTACACCTTC.

Written as DNA, the CDR3 is TGTGCCACCAGCGGACGCACCGGGACAGGGGGACTGTATCAGCCCCAGCATTTT. Translating it yields CATSGRTGTGGLYQPQHF. The V gene is TRBV15, the J gene TRBJ1-5; 11 bases match TRBD1. The CDR3 runs to 18 residues. With V trimmed by 5 bases and J by 5 bases, 14 bases remained unmatched. CDR1 is LNHNV, CDR2 YYDKDF, per germline (reference sequence).

The chain combines TRBV5-1 with TRBJ1-6; D is unclear. The CDR3 contains 14 residues. Germline lookup yields CDR1 SGHRS and CDR2 YFSETQ. Deletions cut 0 bases from V and 7 bases from J, with 8 bases between. CDR3 sequence: CASSLEAGNSPLHF. The CDR3, as DNA: TGCGCCAGCAGCTTGGAGGCCGGGAATTCACCCCTCCACTTT.

The chain employs TRBV6-5 and TRBJ2-4, with D unresolved. V was cut by 6 bases and J by 8 bases, with 8 bases left in between. CDR1 is MNHEY, CDR2 SVGAGI, per germline. The CDR3 has 11 amino acids. The CDR3 DNA reads TGTGCCAGCAGATCCTTTGACATTCAGTACTTC. This encodes CASRSFDIQYF.

In its sample, this clone was seen once. The V and J genes are TRBV25-1 and TRBJ2-3, with 7 bases identical to TRBD2. The CDR3 totals 15 residues. V lost 5 bases to trimming and J lost 2 bases; unmatched junction nucleotides: 7. The germline CDR1 and CDR2 sequences are MGHDK and SYGVNS. The CDR3 DNA reads TGTGCCAGCAGTCCGACTAGCTCCCCCACAGATACGCAGTATTTT. It encodes CASSPTSSPTDTQYF.

V usage is TRBV29-1 and J usage is TRBJ2-7; 10 positions agree with TRBD2. This CDR3 spans 16 amino acids. Germline CDR1 and CDR2: SQVTM and ANQGSEA. V trimming: 2 bases; J trimming: 3 bases; junction bases outside the gene matches: 10. CDR3 in amino acids: CSVEWGSGRIGYEQYF. The CDR3 DNA reads TGCAGCGTTGAATGGGGTAGCGGGAGGATAGGCTACGAGCAGTACTTC.

J is TRBJ2-7 and V is TRBV7-9; TRBD2 matches 8 bases. The J segment lost 2 bases and the V segment lost 5 bases, leaving 8 bases of the junction unmatched. Germline lookup yields CDR1 SEHNR and CDR2 FQNEAQ (reference sequence). This CDR3 comprises 15 residues. The CDR3 nucleotides read TGTGCCAGCAGCCCGGACGGGACTAGACCCTACGAGCAGTACTTC. This encodes CASSPDGTRPYEQYF. The variable domain in full, with the rest retrieved from reference TRBV7-9 and TRBJ2-7, is DTGVSQNPRHKITKRGQNVTFRCDPISEHNRLYWYRQTLGQGPEFLTYFQNEAQLEKSRLLSDRFSAERPKGSFSTLEIQRTEQGDSAMYLCASSPDGTRPYEQYFGPGTRLTVT.

The rearrangement links TRBV19 to TRBJ1-1; D not resolved. The CDR3 spans 11 residues. Trimming stripped 5 bases from V and 7 bases from J, with 8 bases between. In germline, CDR1 is LNHDA, CDR2 SQIVND (reference sequence). The CDR3 reads CASSFGSEAFF. CDR3 nucleotide sequence: TGTGCCAGTAGTTTCGGTAGTGAAGCTTTCTTT. Using reference TRBV19 and TRBJ1-1 for the parts outside the CDR3, the full variable domain is DGGITQSPKYLFRKEGQNVTLSCEQNLNHDAMYWYRQDPGQGLRLIYYSQIVNDFQKGDIAEGYSVSREKKESFPLTVTSAQKNPTAFYLCASSFGSEAFFGQGTRLTVV.

This chain joins TRBV27 and TRBJ2-2; perhaps TRBD2 as D (5 bases). Trimming stripped 5 bases from V and 5 bases from J, with 9 bases between. CDR1 and CDR2 (germline): MNHEY, SMNVEV (reference sequence). This CDR3 comprises 13 residues. CDR3 sequence (DNA): TGTGCCAGCAGTCTCTCGGGGACCGGGGAGCTGTTTTTT. Protein product: CASSLSGTGELFF.

The chain is built from TRBV28 and TRBJ1-5; no definite D call. The ends were cut back, 5 bases at V and 6 bases at J, with 17 bases in the middle. The CDR3 sequence is 15 residues long. Germline V CDR1 and CDR2: MDHEN, SYDVKM. The CDR3 bases are TGTGCCAGCAGTCGCATTGAGTTGGGTGGTCAGCCCCAGCATTTT. Its translation is CASSRIELGGQPQHF.

The chain joins TRBV30 to TRBJ2-5; the match to TRBD1 covers 9 bases. V lost 0 bases to trimming and J lost 4 bases; unmatched junction nucleotides: 6. This CDR3 has 15 residues. From germline, CDR1 is GTSNPN and CDR2 SVGIG (reference sequence). CDR3 amino acids: CAWSVGTGRRETQYF. The CDR3 DNA follows: TGTGCCTGGAGTGTAGGGACAGGGAGGAGAGAGACCCAGTACTTC.

The chain recombines TRBV30 with TRBJ2-1; 8 bases align to TRBD2. Germline V gene lookup returns CDR1 GTSNPN and CDR2 SVGIG (reference sequence). The CDR3 covers 13 residues. V gave up 1 base and J gave up 6 bases; unmatched junction bases: 2. The chain's CDR3 is CAWSGLAGNEQFF. CDR3 bases: TGTGCCTGGAGTGGGCTAGCGGGCAATGAGCAGTTCTTC.

The chain joins TRBV4-3 to TRBJ2-3; D uncertain. V dropped 0 bases and J dropped 4 bases, with 11 bases sitting between them. The CDR3 consists of 15 residues. The germline V gene has CDR1 LGHNA and CDR2 YSLEER. In DNA, the CDR3 is TGCGCCAGCAGCCAAGAGACTGAACCTGCAGATACGCAGTATTTT. Its protein is CASSQETEPADTQYF.

The chain carries TRBV28 and TRBJ1-1; 7 nucleotides agree with TRBD1. CDR3 length: 11 amino acids. Germline loops: CDR1 MDHEN, CDR2 SYDVKM. The ends lost 6 bases at V and 5 bases at J; junction bases unmatched: 0. DNA of the CDR3: TGTGCCAGCAGGACAGGGACTGAAGCTTTCTTT. As protein: CASRTGTEAFF.

This chain links TRBV7-2 with TRBJ1-1; 9 bases fit TRBD1. The germline V gene has CDR1 SGHTA and CDR2 FQGNSA. J gave up 4 bases and V 5 bases, and 11 bases lay outside the gene matches. The CDR3 length is 16 residues. The CDR3 spells CASSGRPGQGPTEAFF. CDR3 nucleotides: TGTGCCAGCAGCGGACGACCGGGACAGGGACCCACTGAAGCTTTCTTT.